Following are 30 T cell receptor beta chains from one sample sequenced in a study of blood T cells in healthy people across ages. The authors ran a second PCR of about 6 to 11 cycles using a sample-barcoded 5' primer and a J-beta primer mix. Each CDR3 protein is one row after TCRdb ran MiXCR on the 5' RACE reads. Of 710,000 or so distinct CDR3 sequences in the sample, about 30% were seen once. Sequenced material: blood. These receptors were obtained from a woman older than 75 in good health.

The rearrangement uses TRBV20-1 and TRBJ2-1, with a weak D call TRBD2 (6 bases). The CDR3 contains 15 residues. Germline V lookup: CDR1 DFQATT, CDR2 SNEGSKA (reference sequence). V was pared by 5 bases and J by 2 bases, with 16 bases between. CDR3 region: CSAWAGTQPYNEQFF. Written as DNA, the CDR3 is TGCAGTGCTTGGGCCGGGACTCAACCCTACAATGAGCAGTTCTTC.

The CDR3 DNA follows: TGTGCCAGCAGTCTGGGAATTTACAATGAGCAGTTCTTC. It translates to CASSLGIYNEQFF. The gene calls are TRBV6-4 and TRBJ2-1, with unresolved D. From germline, CDR1 is MRHNA and CDR2 SNTAGT. The CDR3 covers 13 residues. V lost 5 bases to trimming and J lost 4 bases, with 9 bases between them.

This clonotype turned up a few times. The CDR3 reads CASSMTAGQKLFF. CDR3 in DNA: TGTGCCAGCAGCATGACAGCTGGGCAAAAACTGTTTTTT. The chain is built from TRBV7-9 and TRBJ1-4, with a tentative D call TRBD1 (5 bases). Looked up from germline, CDR1 is SEHNR and CDR2 is FQNEAQ (reference sequence). V was clipped by 5 bases and J by 9 bases, with 13 bases between them. The CDR3 totals 13 residues.

This clonotype has a handful of counts. The chain is built from TRBV5-1 and TRBJ2-3, with 8 bases matching TRBD2. The CDR3 is 15 residues long. Germline V gene data show CDR1 as SGHRS and CDR2 as YFSETQ. Trimming at V came to 4 bases and at J to 3 bases, leaving 7 bases not matched to a gene. Written as DNA, the CDR3 is TGCGCCAGCAGCCAAAGGGTAGCGGGGACAGATACGCAGTATTTT. Translation gives CASSQRVAGTDTQYF.

Comment on this clonotype: Germline and junction disagree at one end, which may indicate a read error. V is TRBV9 and J is TRBJ1-1; 7 nucleotides align to TRBD1. The CDR3 extends over 14 amino acids. Germline-derived CDR1 and CDR2 are SGDLS and YYNGEE. CDR3 bases: TGTGCCAGCAGCGTGGGCAGGGGGAACACTGGAGCTTTCTTT. This codes for CASSVGRGNTGAFF.

This clonotype has a count of ten or more. This chain joins TRBV7-6 and TRBJ2-7, with 7 positions matching TRBD1. The CDR3 contains 14 residues. From germline, CDR1 is SGHVS and CDR2 FNYEAQ. The J segment lost 6 bases and the V segment lost 5 bases, leaving 10 bases of the junction unmatched. Here the CDR3 reads CASSRKTGFGEQYF. The CDR3 DNA reads as TGTGCCAGCAGCCGTAAGACAGGGTTTGGCGAGCAGTACTTC.

This clonotype showed up many times. The chain has TRBV29-1 and TRBJ1-2, with D hard to call. The germline gives CDR1 SQVTM, CDR2 ANQGSEA. CDR3 size: 13 residues. With 1 base removed from V and 0 bases from J, the gap between germline ends came to 6 bases. The chain's CDR3 is CSVEGAANYGYTF. The DNA of the CDR3 is TGCAGCGTTGAAGGGGCAGCTAACTATGGCTACACCTTC.

Many counts were recorded for this clonotype. The chain uses TRBV6-6 and TRBJ2-7, with TRBD1 identical over 8 bases. This CDR3 has 16 residues. Germline V gene sequence: CDR1 MNHNY, CDR2 SVGAGI (reference sequence). V was pared by 0 bases and J by 5 bases, with 9 bases of the junction left unmatched. CDR3 sequence reads: CASSYSGRDRGDEQYF. The CDR3 bases are TGTGCCAGCAGTTACTCGGGCCGCGACAGGGGAGACGAGCAGTACTTC.

This clonotype was counted between two and nine times. A much larger clone is a single base away; this may be a read error. This rearrangement joins TRBV20-1 to TRBJ2-7; no definite D call. The CDR3 loop spans 12 amino acids. Looked up from germline, CDR1 is DFQATT and CDR2 is SNEGSKA (reference sequence). The CDR3: CRAQDGRYEQYF. The CDR3 DNA sequence: TGCAGGGCCCAGGACGGAAGATACGAGCAGTACTTC.

This clonotype appeared many times. This sequence joins TRBV7-2 and TRBJ2-5; 9 positions agree with TRBD2. Germline V gene data show CDR1 as SGHTA and CDR2 as FQGNSA. The CDR3 contains 18 residues. V lost 6 bases, J lost 0 bases, and 14 bases stayed unmatched. This chain's CDR3 is CASSLGEASGGYQETQYF. The CDR3 DNA reads as TGTGCCAGCAGTTTGGGGGAGGCGAGCGGGGGGTACCAAGAGACCCAGTACTTC.

This clonotype occurred a few times. The chain couples TRBV28 to TRBJ2-1, with D possibly TRBD1 on 5 matching bases. This CDR3 is built from 13 residues. Deletions cut 8 bases from V and 9 bases from J, with 17 bases between. Germline V gene lookup returns CDR1 MDHEN and CDR2 SYDVKM. The CDR3 sequence is CASVLTGPGEQFF. CDR3 nucleotides: TGTGCCAGCGTCCTTACAGGCCCAGGTGAGCAGTTCTTC.

This clonotype was seen ten or more times. The chain uses TRBV7-9 and TRBJ2-1; TRBD1 aligns across 8 bases. The germline gives CDR1 SEHNR, CDR2 FQNEAQ (reference sequence). After removal of 5 bases from V and 10 bases from J, the junction contained 4 bases not matched to a gene. The CDR3 extends over 12 amino acids. The CDR3 nucleotides read TGTGCCAGCAGCCCTCAGGGGGCGGAGCAGTTCTTC. It is translated as CASSPQGAEQFF.

This clonotype was recorded many times. CDR3 coding DNA: TGTGCCAGCAGCCCCGCTCCGGGACAGGGTAGTGCTAGTGGCTACACCTTC. It translates to CASSPAPGQGSASGYTF. The chain has TRBV7-3 and TRBJ1-2, with 9 bases fitting TRBD1. This CDR3 contains 17 residues. With 5 bases clipped from V and 7 bases from J, the junction kept 17 bases outside the gene matches. Germline V gives CDR1 SGHTA, CDR2 FQGTGA.

V usage is TRBV7-2 and J usage is TRBJ1-3; no definite D call. The length of the CDR3 is 15 residues. CDR1 and CDR2 from the germline V gene are SGHTA and FQGNSA. V lost 1 base, J lost 4 bases, and 11 bases lay in between. For the CDR3, the DNA is TGTGCCAGCAGCTTAGTGTCAGCGGGGGGAAACACCATATATTTT. Its protein is CASSLVSAGGNTIYF.

The rearrangement uses TRBV9 and TRBJ1-1; D gene ambiguous. Between the trimmed V and J ends, which lost 4 bases and 5 bases, there was a span of 24 bases. The CDR3 length is 17 residues. CDR1 SGDLS and CDR2 YYNGEE come from the germline V gene. The CDR3 DNA reads TGTGCCAGCAGCCCCCACCAAGGTCCTCCCGTGGGGACTGAAGCTTTCTTT. Translation gives CASSPHQGPPVGTEAFF. The whole variable domain, filled in from reference TRBV9 and TRBJ1-1, reads DSGVTQTPKHLITATGQRVTLRCSPRSGDLSVYWYQQSLDQGLQFLIQYYNGEERAKGNILERFSAQQFPDLHSELNLSSLELGDSALYFCASSPHQGPPVGTEAFFGQGTRLTVV.

Details on this clonotype: Since a much larger clone is just one base distant, this may be a read error. The chain has TRBV7-2 and TRBJ2-7; D may match TRBD1 or TRBD2 (5 bases each). The CDR3 runs 15 residues. Germline CDR1 and CDR2: SGHTA and FQGNSA. Deletions cut 5 bases from V and 0 bases from J, with 14 bases between. CDR3 region: CASSRDHQSSYEQYF. As DNA, the CDR3 is TGTGCCAGCAGCAGGGACCACCAAAGCTCCTACGAGCAGTACTTC.

This clonotype occurred many times. V usage is TRBV12-3 or TRBV12-4 and J usage is TRBJ1-2; 7 positions match TRBD1. The ends lost 6 bases at V and 0 bases at J; junction bases unmatched: 4. The length of the CDR3 is 14 residues. The CDR3 nucleotides are TGTGCCAGCAGAGCTGGGACAGCTAACTATGGCTACACCTTC. This translates into CASRAGTANYGYTF.

There are many counts of this clonotype. J is TRBJ2-1 and V is TRBV7-2; 8 bases line up with TRBD2. With 2 bases clipped from V and 4 bases from J, the junction kept 4 bases outside the gene matches. CDR1 SGHTA and CDR2 FQGNSA come from the germline V gene. The length of the CDR3 is 15 residues. The CDR3: CASSLTGGRYNEQFF. CDR3 DNA sequence: TGTGCCAGCAGCTTAACGGGGGGGCGGTACAATGAGCAGTTCTTC.

This clonotype was observed at least ten times. This chain connects TRBV20-1 to TRBJ2-1; D not resolved. The V end lost 5 bases, the J end lost 0 bases, and 11 bases lay between the germline ends. Germline V gives CDR1 DFQATT, CDR2 SNEGSKA (reference sequence). This CDR3 contains 14 residues. Written as DNA, the CDR3 is TGCAGTGCTCCCAGCGCCAGCTCCTACAATGAGCAGTTCTTC. Protein sequence: CSAPSASSYNEQFF.

The chain has TRBV4-3 and TRBJ1-1; TRBD1 matches 8 bases. Germline V CDR1 and CDR2: LGHNA, YSLEER. V lost 3 bases and J lost 4; bases outside the gene matches: 7. The CDR3 spans 15 residues. The DNA of the CDR3 is TGCGCCAGCAGCCAGCTGGGACAGGAAGGCACTGAAGCTTTCTTT. Its translation: CASSQLGQEGTEAFF.

The chain has TRBV20-1 and TRBJ2-1; TRBD2 matches 11 bases. Per germline, CDR1 DFQATT and CDR2 SNEGSKA (reference sequence). The CDR3 is made up of 14 amino acids. DNA of the CDR3: TGCAGCGGGACTAGCGGCGCCGAAAGGGATGAGCAGTTCTTC. Translating it yields CSGTSGAERDEQFF.

This clonotype came up once. The chain couples TRBV7-9 to TRBJ2-7; TRBD2 might be the D (7 bases). V dropped 4 bases and J dropped 0 bases, with 13 bases sitting between them. The CDR3 spans 15 residues. Germline V gene data show CDR1 as SEHNR and CDR2 as FQNEAQ (reference sequence). CDR3 bases: TGTGCCAGCAGCTGGGGAGGGACATCCTCCTACGAGCAGTACTTC. This codes for CASSWGGTSSYEQYF. Full variable domain (missing parts from reference TRBV7-9 and TRBJ2-7): DTGVSQNPRHKITKRGQNVTFRCDPISEHNRLYWYRQTLGQGPEFLTYFQNEAQLEKSRLLSDRFSAERPKGSFSTLEIQRTEQGDSAMYLCASSWGGTSSYEQYFGPGTRLTVT.

This clonotype was seen a handful of times. The rearrangement joins TRBV6-1 to TRBJ2-3; 14 bases align to TRBD2. The germline gives CDR1 MNHNS, CDR2 SASEGT. The CDR3 is 15 residues long. V dropped 8 bases and J dropped 4; count of bases not matched to a gene: 5. DNA for the CDR3: TGTGCCAGCCATAGACTAGCGGGGGGGCCAGATACGCAGTATTTT. Residues: CASHRLAGGPDTQYF.

In the case of this clonotype: A clone one base away is much larger, so this may be a read error. J is TRBJ2-1 and V is TRBV6-1; 11 nucleotides agree with TRBD2. The CDR3 length is 14 residues. Losses at the gene ends were 10 bases for V and 10 bases for J; bases not matched to a gene: 12. Germline V CDR1 and CDR2: MNHNS, SASEGT. In nucleotides, the CDR3 is TGTGCCATCACTAGCGGGGGTTACGTCTACGAGCAGTTCTTC. Its translation: CAITSGGYVYEQFF.

This clonotype was seen a few times. The chain carries TRBV5-1 and TRBJ2-5, with D hard to call. The V end lost 0 bases, the J end lost 5 bases, and 11 bases lay between the germline ends. Germline CDR1 SGHRS, CDR2 YFSETQ. This CDR3 has 14 amino acids. The CDR3 sequence is CASSLDSRPETQYF. The CDR3 bases are TGCGCCAGCAGCTTGGACAGCCGCCCGGAGACCCAGTACTTC.

This clonotype was recorded many times. This chain joins TRBV20-1 and TRBJ2-3, with TRBD2 identical over 12 bases. CDR1 DFQATT and CDR2 SNEGSKA come from the germline V gene (reference sequence). The CDR3 consists of 16 residues. J lost 4 bases, V lost 6 bases, and 11 bases had no gene match. The CDR3 sequence is CSASPGLAGIADTQYF. Written as DNA, the CDR3 is TGCAGTGCGTCACCGGGACTAGCGGGTATTGCAGATACGCAGTATTTT.

The table lists this clonotype with many counts. CDR3 coding DNA: TGTGCCAGCAGGGATGACAGGGTCAATCAGCCCCAGCATTTT. Residues: CASRDDRVNQPQHF. This chain links TRBV6-2 or TRBV6-3 with TRBJ1-5; TRBD1 aligns across 7 bases. This CDR3 comprises 14 residues. V lost 6 bases, J lost 3 bases, and 5 bases stayed unmatched. Germline-derived CDR1 and CDR2 are MNHEY and SVGEGT.

The V gene is TRBV19, the J gene TRBJ2-2, with D uncertain. V was shortened by 2 bases and J by 7 bases, with 11 bases between the two germline ends. CDR1 is LNHDA and CDR2 is SQIVND in the germline V gene (reference sequence). The CDR3 sequence is 14 residues long. CDR3 residues: CASSIRASGGELFF. CDR3 DNA: TGTGCCAGTAGTATAAGGGCTAGTGGCGGGGAGCTGTTTTTT.

There are many counts of this clonotype. J is TRBJ2-5 and V is TRBV6-6; D gene unclear. Germline V gives CDR1 MNHNY, CDR2 SVGAGI (reference sequence). The V end lost 4 bases, the J end lost 2 bases, and 23 bases lay between the germline ends. The CDR3 has 18 amino acids. In nucleotides, the CDR3 is TGTGCCAGCAGTTTTATACGAGGACGAAAACCCGTTCAAGAGACCCAGTACTTC. Translated, it gives CASSFIRGRKPVQETQYF.

The table lists this clonotype with a few counts. The J gene is TRBJ2-6, the V gene TRBV19, with no clear D. CDR3 length: 14 amino acids. V gave up 7 bases and J gave up 0 bases, with 7 bases separating them. Germline V gives CDR1 LNHDA, CDR2 SQIVND (reference sequence). The CDR3 protein is CASIQPSGANVLTF. The DNA of the CDR3 is TGTGCCAGTATTCAACCCTCTGGGGCCAACGTCCTGACTTTC.